The rows below give T cell receptor beta chains drawn from one sample of a study of shared clonotypes between healthy human individuals. The assay was immunoSEQ multiplex PCR, and TCRdb's table has in-frame clones only and misses some. There are 1.6 million or so clones in the sample; less than 99% occur only once, and around 0.38% lies in the top ten. The sequenced sample consisted of naive CD4+ T cells sorted from blood. Receptor source: a man under 40 in good health. CDR3s include the opening cysteine and the closing phenylalanine or tryptophan. The D gene is left open where the match is weak. Clone size is stated in some rows and not others, as once, few, many or a class when expanded.

abundance: NA; len: 17; v_gene: TRBV18; j_gene: TRBJ1-4; d_gene: TRBD1; CDR3nt: TGTGCCAGCTCACCGAGCTACCAGGGGGCGCCCAATGAAAAACTGTTTTTT; CDR3aa: CASSPSYQGAPNEKLFF
abundance: NA; len: 17; v_gene: TRBV5-1; j_gene: TRBJ2-7; d_gene: TRBD2; CDR3nt: TGCGCCAGCAGCTTGGGGAGTAGCGGGAGTTTTTGGTACGAGCAGTACTTC; CDR3aa: CASSLGSSGSFWYEQYF
abundance: NA; len: 15; v_gene: TRBV5-4; j_gene: TRBJ2-6; d_gene: TRBD1; CDR3nt: TGTGCCAGCAGCCTGAGACAGGGAGTGGCCAACGTCCTGACTTTC; CDR3aa: CASSLRQGVANVLTF
abundance: once; len: 16; v_gene: TRBV5-5; j_gene: TRBJ2-3; d_gene: TRBD2; CDR3nt: TGTGCCAGCAGCCTTGCAGGGACTAGGGGGACAGATACGCAGTATTTT; CDR3aa: CASSLAGTRGTDTQYF
abundance: NA; len: 14; v_gene: TRBV5-1; j_gene: TRBJ1-4; d_gene: NA; CDR3nt: TGCGCCAGCAGCTCGGGTGATACTAATGAAAAACTGTTTTTT; CDR3aa: CASSSGDTNEKLFF
abundance: NA; len: 17; v_gene: TRBV5-1; j_gene: TRBJ2-2; d_gene: NA; CDR3nt: TGCGCCAGCAGCTTCGCGGGGTCAGTATCGAACACCGGGGAGCTGTTTTTT; CDR3aa: CASSFAGSVSNTGELFF
abundance: NA; len: 16; v_gene: TRBV19; j_gene: TRBJ2-3; d_gene: TRBD2; CDR3nt: TGTGCCAGTTCCCCGAGAGGGACTAGAGGTACAGATACGCAGTATTTT; CDR3aa: CASSPRGTRGTDTQYF
abundance: NA; len: 14; v_gene: TRBV25-1; j_gene: TRBJ1-2; d_gene: NA; CDR3nt: TGTGCCAGCAGTGAATCGGGAAGGGTGGGTGGCTACACCTTC; CDR3aa: CASSESGRVGGYTF
abundance: NA; len: 17; v_gene: TRBV5-4; j_gene: TRBJ2-2; d_gene: NA; CDR3nt: TGTGCCAGCAGCCCAACCGGGACACCTTTTAACACCGGGGAGCTGTTTTTT; CDR3aa: CASSPTGTPFNTGELFF
abundance: NA; len: 13; v_gene: TRBV5-6; j_gene: TRBJ2-7; d_gene: TRBD1; CDR3nt: TGTGCCAGCAGCTTGGTGACAGGGGACGAGCAGTACTTC; CDR3aa: CASSLVTGDEQYF
abundance: NA; len: 14; v_gene: TRBV14; j_gene: TRBJ2-5; d_gene: NA; CDR3nt: TGTGCCAGCAGCCAAGTTAATTGGCAAGAGACCCAGTACTTC; CDR3aa: CASSQVNWQETQYF
abundance: NA; len: 14; v_gene: TRBV7-2; j_gene: TRBJ2-5; d_gene: TRBD2; CDR3nt: TGTGCCAGCAGCCAGGGACTAGCGGGAAAGACCCAGTACTTC; CDR3aa: CASSQGLAGKTQYF
abundance: NA; len: 12; v_gene: TRBV19; j_gene: TRBJ2-2; d_gene: NA; CDR3nt: TGTGCCAGTAGTATAGGAGACGGGGAGCTGTTTTTT; CDR3aa: CASSIGDGELFF
abundance: NA; len: 20; v_gene: TRBV7-8; j_gene: TRBJ2-3; d_gene: TRBD1; CDR3nt: TGTGCCAGCAGCTTAGTGCCGCGGGGGTCCAGGACAGGGGGAACAGATACGCAGTATTTT; CDR3aa: CASSLVPRGSRTGGTDTQYF
abundance: once; len: 16; v_gene: TRBV6-6; j_gene: TRBJ2-2; d_gene: NA; CDR3nt: TGTGCCAGCAGCCACCCCCAGGCCCGGGACACCGGGGAGCTGTTTTTT; CDR3aa: CASSHPQARDTGELFF
abundance: NA; len: 13; v_gene: TRBV11-2; j_gene: TRBJ1-5; d_gene: NA; CDR3nt: TGTGCCAGCAGCCAACGGAGAGGACAGCCCCAGCATTTT; CDR3aa: CASSQRRGQPQHF
abundance: NA; len: 12; v_gene: TRBV6-1; j_gene: TRBJ1-1; d_gene: NA; CDR3nt: TGTGCCAGCAGTGACAACACCAGGGCAGCTTTCTTT; CDR3aa: CASSDNTRAAFF
abundance: NA; len: 17; v_gene: TRBV9; j_gene: TRBJ1-2; d_gene: NA; CDR3nt: TGTGCCAGCAGCGTAGGAGGCGGAGGGGAGCCCCGTGGCGGCTACACCTTC; CDR3aa: CASSVGGGGEPRGGYTF
abundance: NA; len: 15; v_gene: TRBV7-2; j_gene: TRBJ1-3; d_gene: NA; CDR3nt: TGTGCCAGCAGCCCCGACAGGCTCTCTGGAAACACCATATATTTT; CDR3aa: CASSPDRLSGNTIYF
abundance: NA; len: 14; v_gene: TRBV2; j_gene: TRBJ2-7; d_gene: TRBD1; CDR3nt: TGTGCCAGCAGCGGACAGGGGGCGGTCGACGAGCAGTACTTC; CDR3aa: CASSGQGAVDEQYF
abundance: NA; len: 16; v_gene: TRBV7-2; j_gene: TRBJ2-7; d_gene: TRBD1; CDR3nt: TGTGCCAGCAGCCGGCCGAGACAGGGGCTGAGTTACGAGCAGTACTTC; CDR3aa: CASSRPRQGLSYEQYF
abundance: NA; len: 18; v_gene: TRBV5-1; j_gene: TRBJ2-5; d_gene: TRBD2; CDR3nt: TGCGCCAGCAGCTTGGGACTAGCGGGAGGAGCTGGTGGGGAGACCCAGTACTTC; CDR3aa: CASSLGLAGGAGGETQYF
abundance: NA; len: 14; v_gene: TRBV5-5; j_gene: TRBJ2-2; d_gene: NA; CDR3nt: TGTGCCAGCAGCTTGGTAGGGAACACCGGGGAGCTGTTTTTT; CDR3aa: CASSLVGNTGELFF
abundance: NA; len: 13; v_gene: TRBV9; j_gene: TRBJ1-2; d_gene: TRBD1; CDR3nt: TGTGCCAGCAGCGTAGACCTTTTGACAGGGAGCAGCTTC; CDR3aa: CASSVDLLTGSSF
abundance: once; len: 13; v_gene: TRBV18; j_gene: TRBJ1-5; d_gene: NA; CDR3nt: TGTGCCAGCTCGCCTCAGGGAGATCAGCCCCAGCATTTT; CDR3aa: CASSPQGDQPQHF
abundance: NA; len: 12; v_gene: TRBV30; j_gene: TRBJ2-7; d_gene: NA; CDR3nt: TGTGCCTGGGGGACTGTCTCCTACGAGCAGTACTTC; CDR3aa: CAWGTVSYEQYF
abundance: NA; len: 15; v_gene: TRBV7-9; j_gene: TRBJ2-3; d_gene: NA; CDR3nt: TGTGCCAGCAGCTTAGTACCGGGAGTGGTAGATACGCAGTATTTT; CDR3aa: CASSLVPGVVDTQYF
abundance: NA; len: 20; v_gene: TRBV7-6; j_gene: TRBJ2-1; d_gene: NA; CDR3nt: TGTGCCAGCAGCCTCTTCGTTGCACAGGGAGGGAAAGACTCCTACAATGAGCAGTTCTTC; CDR3aa: CASSLFVAQGGKDSYNEQFF
abundance: NA; len: 15; v_gene: TRBV18; j_gene: TRBJ2-7; d_gene: TRBD1; CDR3nt: TGTGCCAGCTCACCCCGGGGACAGCTCACCTACGAGCAGTACTTC; CDR3aa: CASSPRGQLTYEQYF
abundance: NA; len: 14; v_gene: TRBV2; j_gene: TRBJ1-5; d_gene: TRBD1; CDR3nt: TGTGCCAGCAGCGAGACAGGGGCTTATCAGCCCCAGCATTTT; CDR3aa: CASSETGAYQPQHF
abundance: once; len: 14; v_gene: TRBV4-3; j_gene: TRBJ1-5; d_gene: NA; CDR3nt: TGCGCCAGCAGCCAAGATTATGGTCCCACGCCCCAGCATTTT; CDR3aa: CASSQDYGPTPQHF
abundance: NA; len: 16; v_gene: TRBV7-6; j_gene: TRBJ2-7; d_gene: NA; CDR3nt: TGTGCCAGCAGCTCCGACCAGAACCGATACTCCTACGAGCAGTACTTC; CDR3aa: CASSSDQNRYSYEQYF
abundance: once; len: 11; v_gene: TRBV18; j_gene: TRBJ1-4; d_gene: NA; CDR3nt: TGTGCCAGCTCACCAGGAGAAAAACTGTTTTTT; CDR3aa: CASSPGEKLFF